What follows are 20 T cell receptor beta chains derived from one specimen sequenced in a study of blood T cell repertoires in COVID-19. This table comes from immunoSEQ multiplex PCR, and its TCRdb copy is limited to in-frame clones, with some not included. The sample has fewer than 250,000 clones, approximately 91% seen once; the top ten hold about 0.79%. Material: peripheral blood. These receptors all stem from a man aged 25-45 years with COVID-19, enrolled during active disease.

The V call is TRBV19, the J call TRBJ2-7, with D perhaps TRBD2 (6 bases). Germline CDR1 reads LNHDA; CDR2 reads SQIVND (reference sequence). With 5 bases removed from V and 6 bases from J, the gap between germline ends came to 14 bases. The CDR3 spans 13 residues. CDR3 nucleotide sequence: TGTGCCAGTAGTCCCCAAGGCGGGGCCGAGCAGTACTTC. Translating gives CASSPQGGAEQYF.

V is TRBV6-6 and J is TRBJ2-3, with 15 bases aligning to TRBD2. CDR1 is MNHNY and CDR2 is SVGAGI in the germline V gene (reference sequence). The CDR3 totals 17 residues. Trimming removed 5 bases from V and 4 bases from J; junction bases left unmatched: 7. The CDR3 protein is CASSRTSGGAGADTQYF. CDR3 coding DNA: TGTGCCAGCAGTCGGACTAGCGGGGGGGCCGGGGCAGATACGCAGTATTTT.

The rearrangement joins TRBV11-1 to TRBJ1-1, with 10 bases fitting TRBD1. Losses at the gene ends were 5 bases for V and 1 base for J; bases not matched to a gene: 4. The CDR3 spans 15 residues. CDR1 is SGHAT, CDR2 FQDESV, per germline (reference sequence). CDR3: CASSLTGGGNTEAFF. The CDR3 DNA sequence: TGTGCCAGCAGCCTGACAGGGGGCGGGAACACTGAAGCTTTCTTT. Full variable domain (missing parts from reference TRBV11-1 and TRBJ1-1): EAEVAQSPRYKITEKSQAVAFWCDPISGHATLYWYRQILGQGPELLVQFQDESVVDDSQLPKDRFSAERLKGVDSTLKIQPAELGDSAMYLCASSLTGGGNTEAFFGQGTRLTVV.

The gene calls are TRBV7-5 and TRBJ1-1; TRBD1 was called by the table and not checked on the DNA. TRBV7-5 is a recognized pseudogene. The CDR3 consists of 15 residues. CDR3 loop: CVRSLAATENTEAFF. The CDR3 bases are TGTGTCAGAAGCTTAGCGGCGACAGAGAACACTGAAGCTTTCTTT.

Turning to this clone: The junction differs from germline at one of its ends, possibly a read error. Distinct nucleotide sequences in the sample also encode this CDR3. The chain carries TRBV2 and TRBJ1-1; 10 bases fit TRBD1. The V gene's germline CDR1 is SNHLY and CDR2 FYNNEI. CDR3 size: 11 residues. CDR3 nucleotides: TGTGCCAGCACCGCGGACAGGGGGGCTTTTTTT. Its protein product is CASTADRGAFF. The full variable domain, rest sourced from reference TRBV2 and TRBJ1-1, is EPEVTQTPSHQVTQMGQEVILRCVPISNHLYFYWYRQILGQKVEFLVSFYNNEISEKSEIFDDQFSVERPDGSNFTLKIRSTKLEDSAMYFCASTADRGAFFGQGTRLTVV.

The table lists this clone with a count of one. The chain employs TRBV18 and TRBJ1-4; weak D call: TRBD1 (6 bases). CDR3 length equals 15 residues. The ends were cut back, 3 bases at V and 4 bases at J, with 12 bases in the middle. Germline-derived CDR1 and CDR2 are KGHSH and LQKENI. The CDR3 DNA reads as TGTGCCAGCTCACCTAACAGGGCTGGTAATGAAAAACTGTTTTTT. Amino acid sequence: CASSPNRAGNEKLFF.

The J gene is TRBJ1-5, the V gene TRBV7-9, with 10 bases matching TRBD1. Unmatched junction bases numbered 9, after V lost 5 bases and J lost 5 bases. Germline assignment: CDR1 SEHNR and CDR2 FQNEAQ (reference sequence). The length of the CDR3 is 16 residues. The CDR3 loop reads CASSKWTGGPDQPQHF. The CDR3 bases are TGTGCCAGCAGCAAATGGACAGGGGGTCCTGATCAGCCCCAGCATTTT.

This chain links TRBV3-1 (or the pseudogene TRBV3-2) with TRBJ2-5; D is possibly TRBD1 (6 bases). The germline gives CDR1 LGHDT, CDR2 YNNKEL (reference sequence). V lost 6 bases and J 1 base, leaving 15 bases between the germline ends. CDR3 length equals 15 residues. CDR3 amino acids: CASSRLGGPQETQYF. The CDR3 bases are TGTGCCAGCAGTCGTCTAGGGGGACCCCAAGAGACCCAGTACTTC.

The rearrangement joins TRBV7-6 to TRBJ2-1; the D gene is possibly TRBD1 (5 bases). CDR1 SGHVS and CDR2 FNYEAQ come from the germline V gene. The ends were cut back, 2 bases at V and 8 bases at J, with 13 bases in the middle. The CDR3 is made up of 14 amino acids. CDR3 protein: CASSLSQGWDEQFF. In DNA, the CDR3 is TGTGCCAGCAGCTTAAGTCAGGGATGGGATGAGCAGTTCTTC.

V and J are TRBV5-1 and TRBJ1-3, with D possibly TRBD1 on 6 matching bases. Trimming took off 4 bases at V and 2 bases at J, with 10 bases between the two ends. CDR3 length: 14 amino acids. Per the germline V gene, CDR1 is SGHRS and CDR2 is YFSETQ. The CDR3 DNA reads TGCGCCAGCAGCGAGGACAGCGCTGGAAACACCATATATTTT. Amino acids: CASSEDSAGNTIYF.

V is TRBV6-5 and J is TRBJ1-6; weak D call: TRBD1 (6 bases). Germline values: CDR1 MNHEY, CDR2 SVGAGI. The V and J ends lost 4 bases and 8 bases respectively, with 18 bases between them. The CDR3 contains 16 residues. This CDR3 reads CASSLVTNKGDSPLHF. DNA of the CDR3: TGTGCCAGCAGTTTGGTCACGAATAAGGGGGATTCACCCCTCCACTTT.

This chain uses TRBV2 with TRBJ1-2, with 9 bases matching TRBD1. From germline, CDR1 is SNHLY and CDR2 FYNNEI. The V gene end was trimmed by 4 bases and the J gene end by 4 bases; junction bases not matched to a gene: 4. The CDR3 runs to 14 residues. The DNA for the CDR3 is TGTGCCAGCAGTGCCACAGGGGGCGCCTATGGCTACACCTTC. This sequence encodes CASSATGGAYGYTF.

This clone has only a few counts. The chain joins TRBV7-6 to TRBJ2-7; tentative D call: TRBD1 (6 bases). From germline, CDR1 is SGHVS and CDR2 FNYEAQ. V was clipped by 4 bases and J by 6 bases, with 10 bases between them. The CDR3 contains 12 residues. The CDR3 reads CASSSLGGEQYF. The CDR3 DNA follows: TGTGCCAGCAGCTCTCTAGGGGGCGAGCAGTACTTC.

As for this clone: Other DNA variants within this sample encode the same CDR3. The rearrangement links TRBV5-1 to TRBJ1-4, with D perhaps TRBD1 (6 bases). CDR1 and CDR2 (germline): SGHRS, YFSETQ. Trimming took 0 bases from V and 5 from J, leaving 8 bases between them. This CDR3 is built from 14 residues. The CDR3 DNA sequence: TGCGCCAGCAGCTTGGGGCAGGGGAATGAAAAACTGTTTTTT. Amino acid sequence: CASSLGQGNEKLFF.

The rearrangement joins TRBV4-2 to TRBJ2-7; no firm D call. CDR1 and CDR2 (germline): LGHNA, YNFKEQ. CDR3 length: 13 residues. V lost 0 bases and J lost 4, with 7 bases in between. The CDR3 region has the DNA TGTGCCAGCAGCCAAGAGTTAGCTTACGAGCAGTACTTC. Its translation is CASSQELAYEQYF.

The chain couples TRBV6-5 to TRBJ2-3; possibly TRBD2 for D (7 bases). Trimming left V 6 bases short and J 3 bases short, with 16 bases between. The CDR3 sequence is 15 residues long. The germline V gene encodes CDR1 MNHEY and CDR2 SVGAGI. The CDR3 is CASRSRGARTDTQYF. The DNA for the CDR3 is TGTGCCAGCAGGTCCCGGGGGGCGCGGACAGATACGCAGTATTTT.

The genes are TRBV9 and TRBJ2-1, with 7 positions matching TRBD2. Trimming removed 1 base from V and 3 bases from J; junction bases left unmatched: 4. Germline V CDR1 and CDR2: SGDLS, YYNGEE. CDR3 length equals 15 residues. The CDR3 protein is CASSVWSGDYNEQFF. The CDR3 DNA reads TGTGCCAGCAGCGTATGGAGCGGGGACTACAATGAGCAGTTCTTC.

V gene TRBV6-4 combines with J gene TRBJ1-6; no reliable D call. The CDR3 length is 11 residues. Germline V gives CDR1 MRHNA, CDR2 SNTAGT. V was shortened by 9 bases and J by 7 bases, with 7 bases between the two germline ends. CDR3 sequence reads: CARYQNSPLHF. The DNA for the CDR3 is TGTGCCAGATACCAGAATTCACCCCTCCACTTT.

The chain uses TRBV2 and TRBJ2-5; D is ambiguous. The CDR3 has 11 amino acids. Looked up from germline, CDR1 is SNHLY and CDR2 is FYNNEI. V was pared by 5 bases and J by 4 bases, with 5 bases between. The CDR3 region is CASSPGETQYF. The CDR3 nucleotides read TGTGCCAGCAGTCCAGGAGAGACCCAGTACTTC.

The CDR3 loop reads CASSQDRGRDNQPQHF. CDR3 bases: TGTGCCAGCAGCCAAGATCGGGGGAGGGACAATCAGCCCCAGCATTTT. The chain recombines TRBV3-1 (or the pseudogene TRBV3-2) with TRBJ1-5, with D tentatively TRBD1 (5 bases). The V end was cut by 0 bases, the J end by 3 bases, with 12 bases between. Germline CDR1 LGHDT, CDR2 YNNKEL (reference sequence). The CDR3 contains 16 residues.